The rows below give T cell receptor beta chains drawn from one sample of a study of tumor-infiltrating lymphocytes in primary liver carcinoma. One entry per CDR3 protein, called by TCRdb with MiXCR from the multiplex PCR reads. The sample lists around 170,000 distinct CDR3 sequences; about 60% were seen once. Sequenced material: peripheral blood. The receptors stem from a man aged 35-49 years with primary liver carcinoma and hepatitis B virus infection. The CDR3 runs from the conserved cysteine through the conserved F or W. A D gene is named only where the DNA matches it firmly. Some rows mark clone size as missing; the rest say once, few, many or name a class of expanded clone.

>.|TRBV29-1|.|TRBJ2-1
TGCAGCGGGTCCGGCGGGAACTCCTACAATGAGCAGTTTTTC
CSGSGGNSYNEQFF
>few|TRBV10-3|.|TRBJ2-5
TGTGCCTCCCGGGGCCAAGAGACCCAGTACTTC
CASRGQETQYF
>few|TRBV14|.|TRBJ1-6
TGTGCCAGCAGCCAAAATAACGTGGGTAATTCACCCCTCCACTTT
CASSQNNVGNSPLHF
>few|TRBV4-1|.|TRBJ2-5
TGCGCCAGCAGCCAAGAACCTGGCCAAACTGGCGAGACCCAGTACTTC
CASSQEPGQTGETQYF
>once|TRBV4-1|.|TRBJ2-2
TGCGCCAGCAGCCAAACGCGGCTGACCGGGGAGCTGTTTTTT
CASSQTRLTGELFF
>.|TRBV4-2|TRBD2|TRBJ2-5
TGTGCCAGCAGCCAAGGGACACTAGCGGTAGGGGGTGAGACCCAGTACTTC
CASSQGTLAVGGETQYF
>.|TRBV5-4|.|TRBJ1-1
TGTGCCAGCAGCCGGACCTTGAACACTGAAGCTTTCTTT
CASSRTLNTEAFF
>.|TRBV5-5|.|TRBJ2-5
TGTGCCAGCAGCTTAGGACACTCGGGGAGCCAGTACTTC
CASSLGHSGSQYF
>few|TRBV4-1|TRBD2|TRBJ2-7
TGCGCCAGCAGCCCGGGACTAGCGGGAAAGGGATACGAGCAGTACTTC
CASSPGLAGKGYEQYF
>.|TRBV11-2|.|TRBJ2-7
TGTGCCAGCAGTTTACACGGCTCCTACGAGCAGTACTTC
CASSLHGSYEQYF
>.|TRBV28|TRBD1|TRBJ2-7
TGTGCCAGCCGGACAGGGTTGTACTGCGAGCAGTACTTC
CASRTGLYCEQYF
>few|TRBV6-5|TRBD1|TRBJ2-7
TGTGCCAGCAGTTTCCGGGACAGGGCTCCTGCCTACGAGCAGTACTTC
CASSFRDRAPAYEQYF
>.|TRBV7-8|TRBD1|TRBJ1-5
TGTGCCAGCAGCTTCGGGACAGGACAGTATAGCAATCAGCCCCAGCATTTT
CASSFGTGQYSNQPQHF
>.|TRBV28|.|TRBJ1-2
TGTGCCAGCAGTTTATGGGCAGGGGTCGGTAGCTACACCTTC
CASSLWAGVGSYTF
>.|TRBV11-2|TRBD2|TRBJ2-7
TGTGTCAGCAGCTTATATAGGGTGCGGGAGGAGCAGTACTTC
CVSSLYRVREEQYF
>many|TRBV11-1|.|TRBJ2-7
TGTGCCAGCAGCTCCGACAGATCCTACGAGCAGTACTTC
CASSSDRSYEQYF
>few|TRBV6-1|TRBD2|TRBJ2-5
TGTGCCAGCAGGGAGCCGGGACTAGTGGAGACCCAGTACTTC
CASREPGLVETQYF
>.|TRBV7-9|.|TRBJ1-2
TGTGCCCTTGGGGGCAGAGCTAACTATGGCTACACCTTC
CALGGRANYGYTF
>.|TRBV10-1|TRBD2|TRBJ2-3
TGCGCCAGCAACCGAGGCAAGTTTGGCGGGAGGGCGCGAACTAGCACAGATACGCAGTATTTT
CASNRGKFGGRARTSTDTQYF
>few|TRBV10-3|TRBD2|TRBJ2-1
TGTGCCATCAGTGAAAGGACTAGAGGCGATGAGCAGTTCTTC
CAISERTRGDEQFF
>many|TRBV4-2|TRBD2|TRBJ2-6
TGTGCCAGCAGCCAAGATCTAGCGGGACCTTCTGGGGCCAACGTCCTGACTTTC
CASSQDLAGPSGANVLTF
>.|TRBV5-6|.|TRBJ2-7
TGTGCCAGCAGCTGGGGGAGTGAGCAGTACTTC
CASSWGSEQYF
>many|TRBV11-3|.|TRBJ2-1
TGTGCCAGCAGCTTATTGGAATGGGATGAGCAGTTCTTC
CASSLLEWDEQFF
>.|TRBV5-1|TRBD1|TRBJ2-1
TGCGCCAGCAGCGCAGGGGGCTCCGCGCACAATGAGCAGTTCTTC
CASSAGGSAHNEQFF
>few|TRBV12-5|TRBD2|TRBJ2-4
TGTGCTAGTGGTCCTCCCCCGACTAGCGGAGGACCCCGGGTACCTTTAGCCAAAAACATTCAGTACTTC
CASGPPPTSGGPRVPLAKNIQYF
>.|TRBV6-2/TRBV6-3|.|TRBJ1-1
TGTGCCAGCAGTTACGCTCAGAGCTATGGGGGCACTGAAGCTTTCTTT
CASSYAQSYGGTEAFF
>.|TRBV2|.|TRBJ2-7
TGTGCCAGCAGTGATAGGGGGATGGAATACGAGCAGTACTTC
CASSDRGMEYEQYF
>.|TRBV29-1|.|TRBJ1-1
TGCAGCGTTGAAGGCCCCCAGTGGGGGGCGGGAAGGAACACTGAAGCTTTCTTT
CSVEGPQWGAGRNTEAFF
>many|TRBV5-4|.|TRBJ2-1
TGTGCCAGCACCCGTGGGGGCACCGGCCGCGCAGCCGATGAGCAGTTCTTC
CASTRGGTGRAADEQFF
>.|TRBV30|TRBD1|TRBJ2-2
TGTGCCCTTAGACAGGGGGGTTACCCCGGGGAGCTGTTTTTT
CALRQGGYPGELFF
>.|TRBV6-5|TRBD2|TRBJ2-7
TGTGCCAGCAGTTACACTAGCGGGAGTTACGAGCAATACTTC
CASSYTSGSYEQYF
>.|TRBV13|.|TRBJ2-1
TGTGCCAGCAGCCCCCCCACCGATGAGCAGTTCTTC
CASSPPTDEQFF
>.|TRBV14|TRBD2|TRBJ2-3
TGTGCCAGCAGCCAAGATAATGGGACTAGCGGGCTGCCGGGGAGCACAGATACGCAGTATTTT
CASSQDNGTSGLPGSTDTQYF
>many|TRBV29-1|.|TRBJ2-1
TGCAGCGTCGCGAGGGACTTCCCCTACAATGAGCAGTTCTTC
CSVARDFPYNEQFF
>once|TRBV11-2|.|TRBJ2-3
TGTGCCAGCAGCTTAGAGATCCAAGGGGTGGTTACAGATACGCAGTATTTT
CASSLEIQGVVTDTQYF
>few|TRBV6-5|TRBD1|TRBJ1-1
TGTGCCAGCAGTCTCGACAGGGACACTGAAGCTTTCTTT
CASSLDRDTEAFF
>.|TRBV28|.|TRBJ2-5
TGTGCCAGCAGTTTATTGGGCATTGAGACCCGGTACTTC
CASSLLGIETRYF
>.|TRBV5-1|.|TRBJ1-4
TGCGCCAGCAGTCCCGATAGGGTAACTAATGAAAAACTGTTTTTT
CASSPDRVTNEKLFF
>many|TRBV29-1|.|TRBJ2-1
TGCAGCGTTGCAGTCAGGCTACTCAATGAGCAGTTCTTC
CSVAVRLLNEQFF
>.|TRBV10-2|.|TRBJ2-7
TGCGCCAGCAGCCGGGGTCGGGACTTTAACTACGAGCAGTACTTC
CASSRGRDFNYEQYF
>.|TRBV6-5|.|TRBJ2-7
TGTGCCAGTATGGGGATGGTCAGCTACGAGCAGTACTTC
CASMGMVSYEQYF
>.|TRBV5-8|.|TRBJ2-5
TGTGCCAGCAGACCAAGCCCGGGACATTTACAAGAGACCCAGTACTTC
CASRPSPGHLQETQYF
>many|TRBV10-3|.|TRBJ2-7
TGTGCCATCGGCGAGTCGGGGTCCTACGAGCAGTACTTC
CAIGESGSYEQYF
>.|TRBV12-3/TRBV12-4|.|TRBJ2-7
TGTGCCAGCAGTTTTGGGGGGTACGAGCAGTACTTC
CASSFGGYEQYF
>.|TRBV29-1|.|TRBJ1-1
TGCAGCGTTGCGGGGGGGGATGAGACTGAAGCTTTCTTT
CSVAGGDETEAFF
>.|TRBV6-5|.|TRBJ2-1
TGTGCCAGCAGTCCCAGGGCAGGGCAAAATGAGCAGTTCTTC
CASSPRAGQNEQFF
>many|TRBV6-1|.|TRBJ2-6
TGTGCCGCCCATTACTCTGGGGCCAACGTCCTGACTTTC
CAAHYSGANVLTF
>.|TRBV29-1|TRBD2|TRBJ2-2
TGCAGCGTTGAAAATAGCGGGAGGGCCCCCGGGGAGCTGTCTTTT
CSVENSGRAPGELSF
>.|TRBV11-2|TRBD2|TRBJ2-5
TGTGCCAGCAGCTTAGGCTCACTAGCGGCCCAAGTGACCCGGTACTTC
CASSLGSLAAQVTRYF
>many|TRBV11-2|.|TRBJ1-6
TGTGCCAGCAGCGGAGGGTTGGATAATTCACCCCTCCACTTT
CASSGGLDNSPLHF
>.|TRBV6-5|.|TRBJ2-7
TGTGCCAGCAGTCCATCCCGGTTCAGGGTGGAGCAGTACTTC
CASSPSRFRVEQYF
>.|TRBV29-1|.|TRBJ1-5
TGCAGCGATGGGGCCGTGGAGGGTCAGCCCCAGCATTTT
CSDGAVEGQPQHF
>.|TRBV14|.|TRBJ2-3
TGTGCCAGCAGGTCAACAGGGACAGATACGCAGTATTTT
CASRSTGTDTQYF